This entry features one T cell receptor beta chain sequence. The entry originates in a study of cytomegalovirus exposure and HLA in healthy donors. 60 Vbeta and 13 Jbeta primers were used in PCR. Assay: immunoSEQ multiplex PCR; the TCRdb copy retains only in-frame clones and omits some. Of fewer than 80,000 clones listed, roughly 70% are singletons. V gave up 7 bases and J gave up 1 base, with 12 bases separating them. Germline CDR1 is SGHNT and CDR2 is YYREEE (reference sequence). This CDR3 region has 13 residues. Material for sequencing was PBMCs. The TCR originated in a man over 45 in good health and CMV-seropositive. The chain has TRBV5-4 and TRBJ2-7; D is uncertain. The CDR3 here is CASSEAQSYEQYF. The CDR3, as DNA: TGTGCCAGCTCTGAGGCCCAGTCCTACGAGCAGTACTTC.